These 3 T cell receptor beta chains originate from one sample sequenced in a study of cytomegalovirus exposure and HLA in healthy donors. The primer mix had 60 Vbeta and 13 Jbeta primers. Assay used: immunoSEQ multiplex PCR; TCRdb lists only in-frame clones, some missing. Altogether some 130,000 clones are present, 80% being singletons, with the ten largest covering roughly 2.3%. The sequenced sample was PBMCs. The receptors here all came from a man younger than 45 in good health and CMV-seronegative.

This clone has only a few counts. The genes are TRBV6-1 and TRBJ1-1, with 8 bases that match TRBD1. V was pared by 5 bases and J by 7 bases, with 9 bases of the junction left unmatched. CDR1 and CDR2 (germline): MNHNS, SASEGT. CDR3 size: 14 residues. The CDR3 spells CASSPLQGAGEAFF. CDR3 bases: TGTGCCAGCAGTCCACTCCAGGGGGCGGGTGAAGCTTTCTTT.

This CDR3 reads CAWSSIMGVRTGELFF. Here the CDR3 DNA reads TGTGCCTGGAGTTCGATAATGGGAGTCCGGACCGGGGAGCTGTTTTTT. The V call is TRBV30, the J call TRBJ2-2; D perhaps matches TRBD2 (5 bases). V lost 2 bases, J lost 5 bases, and 18 bases lay in between. Germline V lookup: CDR1 GTSNPN, CDR2 SVGIG (reference sequence). The CDR3 covers 16 residues.

The count of this clone is one. The chain recombines TRBV19 with TRBJ2-1; unclear D gene. The CDR3 consists of 12 residues. The V gene's germline CDR1 is LNHDA and CDR2 SQIVND (reference sequence). Trimming left V 5 bases short and J 3 bases short, with 5 bases between. The CDR3 DNA reads as TGTGCCAGTAGTGCAGGCTACAATGAGCAGTTCTTC. As protein: CASSAGYNEQFF. Looking up the rest from reference TRBV19 and TRBJ2-1 gives the full variable domain: DGGITQSPKYLFRKEGQNVTLSCEQNLNHDAMYWYRQDPGQGLRLIYYSQIVNDFQKGDIAEGYSVSREKKESFPLTVTSAQKNPTAFYLCASSAGYNEQFFGPGTRLTVL.